The entry below describes one TCR beta chain. Its antigen is still unknown. These data come from a study of cytomegalovirus exposure and HLA in healthy donors. Findings and caveats of the study: CMV serostatus stood as the only immune exposure information on hand. When analyzed later, a missense DCLRE1C variant was found to be linked to TCR beta V- and J-gene trimming.

Use of 60 Vbeta and 13 Jbeta primers characterized the PCR. Methods used by the authors: In a later analysis, around 12 million of 83 million or so unique beta chains occurred in at least two donors. The protocol was immunoSEQ multiplex PCR, while the TCRdb copy is restricted to in-frame clones and leaves out a portion. That table is the source of V, J and clone size, and D and trimming were worked out from the DNA. The sample carries approximately 190,000 clones, roughly 70% recorded once. In nominal health when sampled, donors likely had unrecorded immune exposures nonetheless. CDR3 length: 13 amino acids. Trimming took off 9 bases at V and 0 bases at J, with 12 bases between the two ends. The germline CDR1 and CDR2 sequences are LNHDA and SQIVND (reference sequence).

This sequence was found in a woman aged 30 to 39 in good health and CMV-seronegative. Sequenced material: PBMCs. The rearrangement joins TRBV19 to TRBJ2-7; D is undetermined. DNA for the CDR3: TGTGCCAGCGCGCGACTTAACTCCTACGAGCAGTACTTC. Its translation is CASARLNSYEQYF.